These T cell receptor beta chains were read from a single sample in a study of shared clonotypes between healthy human individuals. TCRdb's table, derived via immunoSEQ multiplex PCR, lists solely in-frame clones and lacks some. The sample carries approximately 330,000 clones, about 73% recorded once. Sequencing was done on a sample of memory CD4+ T cells sorted from blood. These receptors were taken from a man between 25 and 39 years old in good health. Each CDR3 is given with its conserved first and last residue. The D gene is left open where the match is weak. Size tells how often a clone was seen (once, few, many) or the class of an expanded clone, and some rows leave it out.

j_call: TRBJ1-5; v_call: TRBV12-2; clone_size: -; d_call: -; cdr3_aa: CASRGVDSPLKRQPQHF; cdr3_nt: TGTGCAAGTCGCGGCGTGGACAGCCCTCTCAAACGTCAGCCCCAGCATTTT
j_call: TRBJ2-1; v_call: TRBV5-4; clone_size: -; d_call: -; cdr3_aa: CASSLAATAYNEQFF; cdr3_nt: TGTGCCAGCAGCTTAGCGGCCACCGCCTACAATGAGCAGTTCTTC
j_call: TRBJ2-7; v_call: TRBV6-1; clone_size: -; d_call: -; cdr3_aa: CASSEAPGGQNEQYF; cdr3_nt: TGTGCCAGCAGTGAAGCGCCTGGGGGCCAGAACGAGCAGTACTTC
j_call: TRBJ2-7; v_call: TRBV30; clone_size: -; d_call: TRBD2; cdr3_aa: CAWSLLAGSEQYF; cdr3_nt: TGTGCCTGGAGTCTTCTAGCGGGATCCGAGCAGTACTTC
j_call: TRBJ2-1; v_call: TRBV29-1; clone_size: -; d_call: TRBD2; cdr3_aa: CSVIGDRTSGYNEQFF; cdr3_nt: TGCAGCGTTATAGGCGACCGGACTAGCGGCTACAATGAGCAGTTCTTC
j_call: TRBJ2-5; v_call: TRBV18; clone_size: -; d_call: TRBD2; cdr3_aa: CASSLPGTSGSVSETQYF; cdr3_nt: TGTGCCAGCTCACTCCCAGGCACTAGCGGGAGTGTTTCGGAGACCCAGTACTTC
j_call: TRBJ2-3; v_call: TRBV5-1; clone_size: -; d_call: TRBD2; cdr3_aa: CASSPGGPPDTQYF; cdr3_nt: TGCGCCAGCAGTCCGGGAGGGCCCCCAGATACGCAGTATTTT
j_call: TRBJ2-1; v_call: TRBV19; clone_size: few; d_call: TRBD2; cdr3_aa: CASRVGRGSGYNEQFF; cdr3_nt: TGTGCCAGTAGGGTGGGACGCGGGAGCGGGTACAATGAGCAGTTCTTC
j_call: TRBJ2-1; v_call: TRBV30; clone_size: -; d_call: -; cdr3_aa: CAWRGAGYNEQFF; cdr3_nt: TGTGCCTGGAGAGGGGCGGGATACAATGAGCAGTTCTTC
j_call: TRBJ1-2; v_call: TRBV10-3; clone_size: -; d_call: -; cdr3_aa: CAISESLTGESYGYTF; cdr3_nt: TGTGCCATCAGTGAGTCCTTGACAGGTGAAAGCTATGGCTACACCTTC
j_call: TRBJ1-2; v_call: TRBV18; clone_size: -; d_call: TRBD1; cdr3_aa: CASSRGQEVYGYTF; cdr3_nt: TGTGCCAGCTCGCGCGGACAGGAGGTTTATGGCTACACCTTC
j_call: TRBJ2-7; v_call: TRBV5-8; clone_size: once; d_call: -; cdr3_aa: CASSTAYEQYF; cdr3_nt: TGTGCCAGCAGCACCGCCTACGAGCAGTACTTC
j_call: TRBJ2-3; v_call: TRBV21-1; clone_size: -; d_call: -; cdr3_aa: CASSTGLAGYTDTQYF; cdr3_nt: TGTGCCAGCAGCACTGGACTAGCGGGATACACAGATACGCAGTATTTT
j_call: TRBJ1-1; v_call: TRBV6-6; clone_size: -; d_call: -; cdr3_aa: CASSPFLPWNTEAFF; cdr3_nt: TGTGCCAGCAGTCCATTTCTCCCATGGAACACTGAAGCTTTCTTT
j_call: TRBJ1-3; v_call: TRBV2; clone_size: -; d_call: -; cdr3_aa: CASSEATRGSGNTIYF; cdr3_nt: TGTGCCAGCAGTGAAGCAACTCGCGGATCTGGAAACACCATATATTTT
j_call: TRBJ2-4; v_call: TRBV7-9; clone_size: -; d_call: TRBD1; cdr3_aa: CASSNPPGTESF; cdr3_nt: TGTGCCAGCAGCAACCCTCCCGGGACAGAATCCTTC
j_call: TRBJ2-4; v_call: TRBV29-1; clone_size: -; d_call: -; cdr3_aa: CSVGGLGEIQYF; cdr3_nt: TGCAGCGTGGGGGGGCTCGGGGAAATTCAGTACTTC
j_call: TRBJ1-5; v_call: TRBV28; clone_size: -; d_call: -; cdr3_aa: CASSLSTDQPQHF; cdr3_nt: TGTGCCAGCAGTTTAAGCACCGATCAGCCCCAGCATTTT
j_call: TRBJ1-1; v_call: TRBV5-6; clone_size: -; d_call: -; cdr3_aa: CASSRSNTEAFF; cdr3_nt: TGTGCCAGCAGCCGGAGTAACACTGAAGCTTTCTTT
j_call: TRBJ2-6; v_call: TRBV27; clone_size: -; d_call: -; cdr3_aa: CASNSAGANVLTF; cdr3_nt: TGTGCCAGCAATAGTGCTGGGGCCAACGTCCTGACTTTC
j_call: TRBJ1-5; v_call: TRBV19; clone_size: -; d_call: -; cdr3_aa: CASSIYDQPQHF; cdr3_nt: TGTGCCAGTAGTATTTACGATCAGCCCCAGCATTTT
j_call: TRBJ1-2; v_call: TRBV7-2; clone_size: -; d_call: -; cdr3_aa: CASSLSSYGYTF; cdr3_nt: TGTGCCAGCAGCTTAAGCTCCTATGGCTACACCTTC
j_call: TRBJ1-2; v_call: TRBV6-1; clone_size: -; d_call: -; cdr3_aa: CASSSVGRANYGYTF; cdr3_nt: TGTGCCAGCAGTAGTGTGGGAAGAGCTAACTATGGCTACACCTTC
j_call: TRBJ2-7; v_call: TRBV28; clone_size: -; d_call: TRBD1; cdr3_aa: CASRTGGSYEQYF; cdr3_nt: TGTGCCAGCCGTACAGGGGGTTCCTACGAGCAGTACTTC
j_call: TRBJ2-3; v_call: TRBV28; clone_size: -; d_call: TRBD2; cdr3_aa: CASSLIPSGLATDTQYF; cdr3_nt: TGTGCCAGCAGTTTAATCCCCTCCGGACTAGCCACAGATACGCAGTATTTT
j_call: TRBJ2-7; v_call: TRBV7-9; clone_size: once; d_call: TRBD1; cdr3_aa: CASSLTGGYEQYF; cdr3_nt: TGTGCCAGCAGCTTAACAGGGGGCTACGAGCAGTACTTC